The 26 T cell receptor beta chains below were found in one sample sequenced in a study of T cell responses to AZD1222 COVID-19 vaccine. Only in-frame clones appear in the TCRdb table, and some are missing; sequencing was by immunoSEQ multiplex PCR. The sample shows 75,000 to 100,000 clones, 80% to 90% of them seen only once. The material sequenced was peripheral blood, taken on day 0 of AZD1222 vaccination. These TCRs come from an adult in good health.

The chain links TRBV5-1 to TRBJ1-3, with D uncertain. Germline V gene lookup returns CDR1 SGHRS and CDR2 YFSETQ. The V and J ends lost 4 bases and 3 bases respectively, with 8 bases between them. CDR3 length: 13 residues. CDR3 coding DNA: TGCGCCAGCAGCACGGCGGTTGGAAACACCATATATTTT. As protein: CASSTAVGNTIYF.

V usage is TRBV6-4 and J usage is TRBJ2-3; no clear D. The germline V gene encodes CDR1 MRHNA and CDR2 SNTAGT. V was pared by 0 bases and J by 6 bases, with 13 bases between. CDR3 length equals 15 residues. The CDR3 nucleotides read TGTGCCAGCAGTGACTCGGAGAGCTCCGGGGATACGCAGTATTTT. It is translated as CASSDSESSGDTQYF.

The CDR3 DNA sequence: TGTGCCAGCAGCTCCCCCAATCGGTCCAGTTCTTTCTTT. It translates to CASSSPNRSSSFF. The rearrangement uses TRBV7-2 and TRBJ1-1; no clear D gene. With 4 bases removed from V and 12 bases from J, the gap between germline ends came to 18 bases. The length of the CDR3 is 13 residues. Per the germline V gene, CDR1 is SGHTA and CDR2 is FQGNSA.

The chain recombines TRBV3-1 (or the pseudogene TRBV3-2) with TRBJ2-3; D not certain. CDR1 and CDR2 from the germline V gene are LGHDT and YNNKEL (reference sequence). V gave up 2 bases and J gave up 2 bases, with 14 bases separating them. The CDR3 covers 16 residues. This CDR3 reads CASSQRRVRTTDTQYF. The CDR3 nucleotides read TGTGCCAGCAGCCAAAGAAGGGTACGGACCACAGATACGCAGTATTTT.

V is TRBV19 and J is TRBJ2-5; 9 bases match TRBD1. This CDR3 has 15 amino acids. The V gene end was trimmed by 4 bases and the J gene end by 2 bases; junction bases not matched to a gene: 5. Germline V gene sequence: CDR1 LNHDA, CDR2 SQIVND (reference sequence). The CDR3 region has the DNA TGTGCCAGTAGTAAACAGACAGGGGGACAAGAGACCCAGTACTTC. This gives the protein CASSKQTGGQETQYF. The variable domain in full, completed from reference TRBV19 and TRBJ2-5, reads DGGITQSPKYLFRKEGQNVTLSCEQNLNHDAMYWYRQDPGQGLRLIYYSQIVNDFQKGDIAEGYSVSREKKESFPLTVTSAQKNPTAFYLCASSKQTGGQETQYFGPGTRLLVL.

This clone was detected only once. V and J are TRBV19 and TRBJ2-7; 8 positions agree with TRBD1. The CDR3 is 13 residues long. V trimming: 3 bases; J trimming: 6 bases; junction bases outside the gene matches: 4. Germline loops: CDR1 LNHDA, CDR2 SQIVND (reference sequence). CDR3 sequence: CASSMNGQGEQYF. In DNA, the CDR3 is TGTGCCAGTAGTATGAACGGACAGGGCGAGCAGTACTTC.

This chain joins TRBV14 and TRBJ2-5; D is perhaps TRBD2 (5 bases). The V end lost 0 bases, the J end lost 4 bases, and 24 bases lay between the germline ends. Germline V gives CDR1 SGHDN, CDR2 FVKESK. This CDR3 has 19 amino acids. The DNA of the CDR3 is TGTGCCAGCAGCCAAGATCCTCGTCTTCTAGCAACTCTCCGAGAGACCCAGTACTTC. Amino acids: CASSQDPRLLATLRETQYF.

The V call is TRBV27, the J call TRBJ2-1; 7 bases are a match to TRBD2. V lost 2 bases to trimming and J lost 1 base; unmatched junction nucleotides: 2. CDR1 is MNHEY, CDR2 SMNVEV, per germline (reference sequence). The length of the CDR3 is 15 residues. CDR3 bases: TGTGCCAGCAGTTTAGGGGGGGGGTCCTACAATGAGCAGTTCTTC. Protein product: CASSLGGGSYNEQFF.

The CDR3 bases are TGTGCCAGCAGCTGGACCCGGACTAGCGGGGGTAGTGAGCAGTTCTTC. This encodes CASSWTRTSGGSEQFF. The rearrangement uses TRBV11-2 and TRBJ2-1; TRBD2 matches 13 bases. V lost 4 bases, J lost 9 bases, and 9 bases stayed unmatched. Germline values: CDR1 SGHAT, CDR2 FQNNGV. There are 16 residues in the CDR3.

This clone came up a few times. The CDR3 nucleotides are TGTGCCAGCAGCATAAGACAGGGGACTAATGAAAAACTGTTTTTT. Translated: CASSIRQGTNEKLFF. V is TRBV7-6 and J is TRBJ1-4, with 8 bases fitting TRBD1. This CDR3 region has 15 residues. Germline V gene data show CDR1 as SGHVS and CDR2 as FNYEAQ. After removal of 5 bases from V and 2 bases from J, the junction contained 4 bases not matched to a gene.

The rearrangement joins TRBV20-1 to TRBJ2-1; D not resolved. This CDR3 comprises 11 residues. Germline CDR1 and CDR2: DFQATT and SNEGSKA (reference sequence). V was clipped by 3 bases and J by 4 bases, with 4 bases between them. CDR3 amino acids: CSASSYNEQFF. CDR3 DNA sequence: TGCAGTGCTAGTAGTTACAATGAGCAGTTCTTC.

For the CDR3, the DNA is TGTGCCACCACCGACGGGGTCTATGGCTACACCTTC. Its translation: CATTDGVYGYTF. The V call is TRBV24-1, the J call TRBJ1-2; D unclear. The germline V and J ends were trimmed by 8 bases and 4 bases, with 10 bases remaining between them. Germline V lookup: CDR1 KGHDR, CDR2 SFDVKD. CDR3 length: 12 amino acids.

The rearrangement uses TRBV5-1 and TRBJ1-2; 9 bases line up with TRBD1. V trimming: 4 bases; J trimming: 8 bases; junction bases outside the gene matches: 9. The CDR3 has 14 residues. In germline, CDR1 is SGHRS, CDR2 YFSETQ. The chain's CDR3 is CASSLGQGEDGYTF. The CDR3 coding sequence is TGCGCCAGCAGCCTGGGACAGGGCGAAGACGGCTACACCTTC. Full variable domain (outside the CDR3, taken from reference TRBV5-1 and TRBJ1-2): KAGVTQTPRYLIKTRGQQVTLSCSPISGHRSVSWYQQTPGQGLQFLFEYFSETQRNKGNFPGRFSGRQFSNSRSEMNVSTLELGDSALYLCASSLGQGEDGYTFGSGTRLTVV.

This chain joins TRBV7-8 and TRBJ2-5, with D perhaps TRBD2 (7 bases). Trimming took 1 base from V and 0 from J, leaving 9 bases between them. Germline loops: CDR1 SGHVS, CDR2 FQNEAQ. The CDR3 has 15 amino acids. CDR3 nucleotides: TGTGCCAGCAGCTTAGGCGGGGGCTACCAAGAGACCCAGTACTTC. It is translated as CASSLGGGYQETQYF.

The genes are TRBV2 and TRBJ2-5; no clear D. CDR3 length: 14 amino acids. Germline V CDR1 and CDR2: SNHLY, FYNNEI. V lost 2 bases, J lost 6 bases, and 13 bases lay in between. The CDR3 nucleotides read TGTGCCAGCAGTGAAACCCCGGCGGCAAAGACCCAGTACTTC. This gives the protein CASSETPAAKTQYF.

The CDR3 DNA sequence: TGTGCCAGCAGTCCCACGGGACAGACTAACTATGGCTACACCTTC. Its protein product is CASSPTGQTNYGYTF. V usage is TRBV27 and J usage is TRBJ1-2; TRBD1 aligns across 7 bases. Unmatched junction bases numbered 6, after V lost 5 bases and J lost 0 bases. Germline CDR1 and CDR2: MNHEY and SMNVEV (reference sequence). This CDR3 is built from 15 residues.

This clone appeared a few times. This CDR3 reads CASSEPGRDSPFEQFF. The CDR3 DNA reads as TGTGCCAGCAGTGAACCTGGGCGGGACAGTCCCTTTGAGCAGTTCTTC. The chain recombines TRBV2 with TRBJ2-1; D may be TRBD1 (7 bases). Trimming took off 2 bases at V and 9 bases at J, with 20 bases between the two ends. The CDR3 spans 16 residues. The germline V gene encodes CDR1 SNHLY and CDR2 FYNNEI.

The chain has TRBV19 and TRBJ1-3; unclear D gene. The CDR3 covers 14 residues. The germline V gene encodes CDR1 LNHDA and CDR2 SQIVND (reference sequence). Trimming took 3 bases from V and 4 from J, leaving 10 bases between them. CDR3 sequence (DNA): TGTGCCAGTAGTATCTCTGGGTCCGGAAACACCATATATTTT. It yields the protein CASSISGSGNTIYF.

This chain joins TRBV4-1 and TRBJ1-1, with D unresolved. V lost 4 bases to trimming and J lost 11 bases, with 17 bases between them. The CDR3 is 13 amino acids. Germline V gene lookup returns CDR1 MGHRA and CDR2 YSYEKL. CDR3 protein: CASSPEGRESAFF. CDR3 in DNA: TGCGCCAGCAGCCCAGAAGGAAGGGAATCGGCTTTCTTT.

The chain uses TRBV19 and TRBJ1-5; D gene ambiguous. V was pared by 5 bases and J by 6 bases, with 11 bases between. This CDR3 is 13 amino acids long. CDR1 is LNHDA and CDR2 is SQIVND in the germline V gene (reference sequence). The CDR3 DNA is TGTGCCAGTAGTCGGGCCGTTGGTCAGCCCCAGCATTTT. Protein sequence: CASSRAVGQPQHF. The variable domain in full, with the rest retrieved from reference TRBV19 and TRBJ1-5, is DGGITQSPKYLFRKEGQNVTLSCEQNLNHDAMYWYRQDPGQGLRLIYYSQIVNDFQKGDIAEGYSVSREKKESFPLTVTSAQKNPTAFYLCASSRAVGQPQHFGDGTRLSIL.

J is TRBJ1-1 and V is TRBV7-2; TRBD1 aligns across 11 bases. V dropped 4 bases and J dropped 5; count of bases not matched to a gene: 9. The germline gives CDR1 SGHTA, CDR2 FQGNSA. The CDR3 length is 16 residues. Written as DNA, the CDR3 is TGTGCCAGCAGCTCCCAAGGAGGACAGGGGGCGACTGAAGCTTTCTTT. Protein product: CASSSQGGQGATEAFF. The whole variable domain, remainder taken from reference TRBV7-2 and TRBJ1-1, is GAGVSQSPSNKVTEKGKDVELRCDPISGHTALYWYRQSLGQGLEFLIYFQGNSAPDKSGLPSDRFSAERTGGSVSTLTIQRTQQEDSAVYLCASSSQGGQGATEAFFGQGTRLTVV.

The chain carries TRBV4-1 and TRBJ1-3; D gene unclear. V gave up 4 bases and J gave up 0 bases, with 7 bases separating them. This CDR3 is built from 14 residues. Germline V gene sequence: CDR1 MGHRA, CDR2 YSYEKL. The CDR3 nucleotides read TGCGCCAGCAGCCCGGGAACCTCTGGAAACACCATATATTTT. This encodes CASSPGTSGNTIYF.

The genes are TRBV29-1 and TRBJ1-1; weak D call: TRBD1 (6 bases). Deletions cut 5 bases from V and 6 bases from J, with 16 bases between. The CDR3 extends over 13 amino acids. CDR1 and CDR2 (germline): SQVTM, ANQGSEA. CDR3 nucleotides: TGCAGCGTTAAGGCGGGGGCGGACGCTGAAGCTTTCTTT. It specifies CSVKAGADAEAFF.

The chain links TRBV11-2 to TRBJ1-1; D not resolved. V lost 1 base and J lost 4, with 16 bases in between. The CDR3 sequence is 16 residues long. Germline-derived CDR1 and CDR2 are SGHAT and FQNNGV. In nucleotides, the CDR3 is TGTGCCAGCAGCTTAGTCGTCCCTAGTCCGGCCACTGAAGCTTTCTTT. Translating it yields CASSLVVPSPATEAFF.

The chain links TRBV21-1 to TRBJ2-3. TRBV21-1 constitutes a pseudogene. The CDR3 spans 16 residues. This chain's CDR3 is CASSQDQPFCTDTQYF. In DNA, the CDR3 is TGTGCCAGCAGCCAGGACCAACCTTTCTGCACAGATACGCAGTATTTT.

V gene TRBV19 combines with J gene TRBJ1-4, with 7 bases lining up with TRBD1. Trimming removed 8 bases from V and 4 bases from J; junction bases left unmatched: 13. Germline CDR1 and CDR2: LNHDA and SQIVND (reference sequence). This CDR3 comprises 16 residues. The CDR3 DNA reads as TGTGCCAGTGGTCGGGACAGTGCTCTTTATAATGAAAAACTGTTTTTT. Its translation: CASGRDSALYNEKLFF.